The source of this T cell receptor beta chain is a study of T cell responses to AZD1222 COVID-19 vaccine. General study results and limits: Baseline testing showed seropositivity in only six or seven AZD1222 recipients. A mostly white British donor set with more females was recruited, and clonal diversity was possibly underestimated. The study reported that nearly half of spike-specific TCRs target unmutated variant regions. Two doses of AZD1222 preceded a rise in Spike-specific TCR breadth and depth.

The method was immunoSEQ multiplex PCR; TCRdb's version includes in-frame clones alone and lacks a portion of them. The sample holds 95,000 to 150,000 clones, more than 70% seen once. About this clone: The antigen is unknown.

The CDR3 length is 15 residues. Germline trimming cut 6 bases from V and 4 bases from J; bases unmatched to any gene: 8. Looked up from germline, CDR1 is MNHNY and CDR2 is SVGAGI (reference sequence). This TCR came from an adult who received the AZD1222 COVID-19 vaccine. The chain is built from TRBV6-6 and TRBJ2-2, with TRBD2 identical over 7 bases. The sample was peripheral blood, taken 28 days after the second AZD1222 dose. Here the CDR3 reads CASSKPASGTGELFF. The CDR3 region has the DNA TGTGCCAGCAGCAAGCCCGCTAGCGGCACCGGGGAGCTGTTTTTT.